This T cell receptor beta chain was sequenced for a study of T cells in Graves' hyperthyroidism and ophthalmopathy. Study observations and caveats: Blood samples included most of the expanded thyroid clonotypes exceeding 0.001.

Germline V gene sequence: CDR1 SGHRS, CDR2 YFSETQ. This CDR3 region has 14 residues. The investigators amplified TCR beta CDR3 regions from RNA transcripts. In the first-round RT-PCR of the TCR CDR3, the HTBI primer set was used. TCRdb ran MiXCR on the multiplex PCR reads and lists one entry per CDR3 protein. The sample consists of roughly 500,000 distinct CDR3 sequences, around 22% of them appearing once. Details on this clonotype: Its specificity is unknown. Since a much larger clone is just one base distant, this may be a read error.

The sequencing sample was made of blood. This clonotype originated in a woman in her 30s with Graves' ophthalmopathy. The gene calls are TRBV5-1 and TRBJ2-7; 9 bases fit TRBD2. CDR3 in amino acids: CASSLWRGGYEQCF. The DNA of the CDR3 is TGCGCCAGCAGCTTGTGGCGGGGGGGCTACGAGCAGTGCTTC.